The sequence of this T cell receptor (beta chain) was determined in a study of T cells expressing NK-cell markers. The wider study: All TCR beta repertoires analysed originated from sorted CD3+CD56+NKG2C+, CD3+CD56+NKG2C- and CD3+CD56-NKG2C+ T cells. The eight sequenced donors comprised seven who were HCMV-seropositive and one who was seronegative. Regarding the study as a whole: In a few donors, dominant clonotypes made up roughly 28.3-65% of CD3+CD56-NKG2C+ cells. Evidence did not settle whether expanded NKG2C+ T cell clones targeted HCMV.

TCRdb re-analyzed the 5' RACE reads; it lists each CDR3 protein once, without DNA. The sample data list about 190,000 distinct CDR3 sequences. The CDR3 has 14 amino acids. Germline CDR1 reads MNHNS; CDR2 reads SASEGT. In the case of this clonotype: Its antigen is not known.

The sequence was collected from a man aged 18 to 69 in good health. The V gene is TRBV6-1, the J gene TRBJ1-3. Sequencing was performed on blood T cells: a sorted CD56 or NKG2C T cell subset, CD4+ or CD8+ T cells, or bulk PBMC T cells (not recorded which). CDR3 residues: CASSISGSGNTIYF.